This section outlines one T cell receptor beta chain sequence together with its context. The record originates from a study of blood T cell repertoires in COVID-19. Study-wide background: The origin of the acute and convalescent COVID-19 samples was the United States, Italy and Spain.

Assay used: immunoSEQ multiplex PCR; TCRdb lists only in-frame clones, some missing. Found here are 150,000 to 200,000 clones, 70% to 85% of them singletons; the top ten hold 7%. Enrolled during active infection, Seattle patients were then followed longitudinally. This clonotype was obtained from a woman between 35 and 50 years old with COVID-19, enrolled during active disease. What was sequenced was peripheral blood.

The CDR3: CASSGLAAYNEQFF. Here the CDR3 DNA reads TGTGCCAGCAGTGGGCTAGCCGCCTACAATGAGCAGTTCTTC. The J gene is TRBJ2-1, the V gene TRBV27; D is perhaps TRBD2 (5 bases). Trimming shortened V by 5 bases and J by 2 bases, and 10 bases separated the two germline ends. Per germline, CDR1 MNHEY and CDR2 SMNVEV (reference sequence). This CDR3 region has 14 residues.